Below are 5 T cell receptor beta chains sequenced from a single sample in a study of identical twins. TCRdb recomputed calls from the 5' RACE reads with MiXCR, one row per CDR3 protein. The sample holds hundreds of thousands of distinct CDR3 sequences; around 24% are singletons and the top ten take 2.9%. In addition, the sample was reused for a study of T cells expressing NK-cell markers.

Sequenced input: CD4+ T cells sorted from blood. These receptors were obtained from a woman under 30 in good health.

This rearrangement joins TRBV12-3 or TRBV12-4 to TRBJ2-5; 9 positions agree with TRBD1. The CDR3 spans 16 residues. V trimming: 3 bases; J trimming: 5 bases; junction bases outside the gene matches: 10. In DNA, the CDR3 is TGTGCCAGCAGTTTGAGGGGACAGGGCCCCGGGGAGACCCAGTACTTC. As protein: CASSLRGQGPGETQYF.

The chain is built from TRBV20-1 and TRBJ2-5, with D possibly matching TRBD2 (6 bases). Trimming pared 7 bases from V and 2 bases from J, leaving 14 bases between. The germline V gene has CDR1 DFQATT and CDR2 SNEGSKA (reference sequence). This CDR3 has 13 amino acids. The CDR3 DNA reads TGCAGTGAAGGCGGGGCGGATCAAGAGACCCAGTACTTC. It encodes CSEGGADQETQYF.

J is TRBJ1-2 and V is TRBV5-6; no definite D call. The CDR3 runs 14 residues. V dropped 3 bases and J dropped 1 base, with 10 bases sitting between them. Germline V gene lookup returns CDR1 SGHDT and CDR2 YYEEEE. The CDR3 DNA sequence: TGTGCCAGCAGCTCGCCTTTTGGTAACTATGGCTACACCTTC. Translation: CASSSPFGNYGYTF.

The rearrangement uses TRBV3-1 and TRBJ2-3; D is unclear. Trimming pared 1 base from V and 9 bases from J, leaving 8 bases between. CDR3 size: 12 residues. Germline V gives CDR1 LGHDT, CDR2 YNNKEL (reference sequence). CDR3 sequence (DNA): TGTGCCAGCAGCCAAGTGACGGGCACGCAGTATTTT. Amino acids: CASSQVTGTQYF.

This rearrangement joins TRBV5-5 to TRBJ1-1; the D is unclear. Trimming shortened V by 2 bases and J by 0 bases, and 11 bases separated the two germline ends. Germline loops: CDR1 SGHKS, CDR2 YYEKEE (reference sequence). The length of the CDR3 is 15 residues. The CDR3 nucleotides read TGTGCCAGCAGCTTATCGGCGGCCATGAACACTGAAGCTTTCTTT. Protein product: CASSLSAAMNTEAFF.